This passage covers 25 T cell receptor beta chains from one sample sequenced in a study of blood T cells in healthy people across ages. Next came a second PCR, run for about 6 to 12 cycles, which used a sample-barcoded 5' primer along with a J-beta primer mix. TCRdb re-called the 5' RACE reads through MiXCR, storing one row per CDR3 protein. The sample has some 730,000 distinct CDR3 sequences, about 24% seen once. Sequences were obtained from blood. These receptors came from a man between 65 and 85 years old in good health.

This chain connects TRBV4-3 to TRBJ1-2, with a possible D match to TRBD1 (5 bases). The germline V and J ends were trimmed by 0 bases and 4 bases, with 15 bases remaining between them. In germline, CDR1 is LGHNA, CDR2 YSLEER. This CDR3 is 16 amino acids long. The CDR3 protein is CASSQEAQALFYGYTF. The CDR3, as DNA: TGCGCCAGCAGCCAAGAGGCACAGGCCCTTTTCTATGGCTACACCTTC.

The rearrangement links TRBV4-1 to TRBJ1-1, with D possibly matching TRBD1 (5 bases). The CDR3 is made up of 17 amino acids. The V end was cut by 0 bases, the J end by 4 bases, with 18 bases between. Germline CDR1 MGHRA, CDR2 YSYEKL. CDR3 region: CASSQELDSDMGTEAFF. CDR3 in DNA: TGCGCCAGCAGCCAAGAATTAGACAGTGATATGGGCACTGAAGCTTTCTTT.

The chain combines TRBV5-6 with TRBJ2-7; D could derive from TRBD1 or TRBD2 (5 bases each). V lost 1 base and J lost 0, with 14 bases in between. Per germline, CDR1 SGHDT and CDR2 YYEEEE. This CDR3 has 16 residues. In DNA, the CDR3 is TGTGCCAGCAGCTTGTACACAGGAGGCAGCTCCTACGAGCAGTACTTC. The encoded protein is CASSLYTGGSSYEQYF. Full variable domain (remainder filled in from reference TRBV5-6 and TRBJ2-7): DAGVTQSPTHLIKTRGQQVTLRCSPKSGHDTVSWYQQALGQGPQFIFQYYEEEERQRGNFPDRFSGHQFPNYSSELNVNALLLGDSALYLCASSLYTGGSSYEQYFGPGTRLTVT.

The V gene is TRBV20-1, the J gene TRBJ1-2; D gene unclear. CDR3 length: 13 amino acids. V shed 5 bases and J shed 4 bases, with 14 bases lying between them. Looked up from germline, CDR1 is DFQATT and CDR2 is SNEGSKA (reference sequence). In nucleotides, the CDR3 is TGCAGTGCTTTCGAGCAGTTGTCCTATGGCTACACCTTC. Protein sequence: CSAFEQLSYGYTF.

This clonotype has just a few counts. The rearrangement joins TRBV18 to TRBJ2-3, with 13 bases fitting TRBD2. CDR1 is KGHSH, CDR2 LQKENI, per germline. V shed 3 bases, J shed 1 base, and the junction held 4 bases outside the gene matches. CDR3 length: 17 amino acids. This CDR3 is CASSPGTSGVGTDTQYF. The CDR3 DNA sequence: TGTGCCAGCTCACCGGGGACTAGCGGGGTAGGCACAGATACGCAGTATTTT.

This clonotype has a count of ten or more. The CDR3 loop is CASSLTGQGLGEQYF. The CDR3, as DNA: TGTGCCAGCAGCTTAACCGGACAGGGACTAGGGGAGCAGTACTTC. The gene calls are TRBV7-8 and TRBJ2-5, with D possibly called TRBD1 or TRBD2 (8 bases each). Germline V gene lookup returns CDR1 SGHVS and CDR2 FQNEAQ. The ends were cut back, 2 bases at V and 11 bases at J, with 21 bases in the middle. The CDR3 totals 15 residues.

The CDR3 bases are TGTGCCAGCAGCTCCCCTAGCGATCTGTTTGGGAATGAGCAGTTCTTC. Its protein product is CASSSPSDLFGNEQFF. This rearrangement joins TRBV11-3 to TRBJ2-7; TRBD2 might be the D (6 bases). Matching the DNA end better, TRBJ2-1 makes the J call doubtful. CDR3 length: 16 amino acids. The germline V gene encodes CDR1 SGHNT and CDR2 YENEEA.

This clonotype was recorded a few times. V is TRBV29-1 and J is TRBJ1-2; D not certain. CDR1 is SQVTM, CDR2 ANQGSEA, per germline. The CDR3 is 13 amino acids. V gave up 0 bases and J gave up 4 bases, with 9 bases separating them. In DNA, the CDR3 is TGCAGCGTTGAAGATCTCCGGTTCTATGGCTACACCTTC. Translation: CSVEDLRFYGYTF.

This clonotype was detected only a few times. The chain is built from TRBV20-1 and TRBJ2-5; no definite D call. Matching the DNA end better, TRBJ2-7 makes the J call doubtful. The germline V gene has CDR1 DFQATT and CDR2 SNEGSKA (reference sequence). The CDR3 length is 15 residues. DNA for the CDR3: TGCAGTGCTAGAGATAGTGAGGCTAGTATCTACGAGCAGTACTTC. This gives the protein CSARDSEASIYEQYF.

This clonotype has a handful of counts. CDR3 DNA: TGTGCCAGCAGCCAAGAGACAGAGAACACTGAAGCTTTCTTT. Translated: CASSQETENTEAFF. This sequence joins TRBV3-1 and TRBJ1-1; D perhaps matches TRBD1 (5 bases). Germline V gene lookup returns CDR1 LGHDT and CDR2 YNNKEL (reference sequence). CDR3 size: 14 residues. The germline V and J ends were trimmed by 0 bases and 1 base, with 6 bases remaining between them.

This clonotype was detected only a few times. The chain is built from TRBV29-1 and TRBJ2-3; 9 positions agree with TRBD1. V gave up 5 bases and J gave up 3 bases; unmatched junction bases: 3. This CDR3 region has 13 residues. Germline V gives CDR1 SQVTM, CDR2 ANQGSEA. CDR3 DNA: TGCAGCGTTAAGGGACAGGGTACAGATACGCAGTATTTT. Its translation is CSVKGQGTDTQYF.

This clonotype has a handful of counts. This chain joins TRBV6-1 and TRBJ2-3; TRBD1 matches 9 bases. Germline CDR1 reads MNHNS; CDR2 reads SASEGT. With 3 bases clipped from V and 4 bases from J, the junction kept 2 bases outside the gene matches. The CDR3 loop spans 14 amino acids. The CDR3 bases are TGTGCCAGCAGTGATTGGACAGGGGCAGATACGCAGTATTTT. This gives the protein CASSDWTGADTQYF.

This clonotype was seen only once. The chain couples TRBV12-3 or TRBV12-4 to TRBJ1-1; D is possibly TRBD1 (6 bases). V was cut by 7 bases and J by 1 base, with 19 bases left in between. The CDR3 loop spans 16 amino acids. The CDR3 spells CASTFRVNRENTEAFF. CDR3 in DNA: TGTGCCAGCACCTTTCGCGTCAACAGGGAGAACACTGAAGCTTTCTTT.

The sample holds a few counts of this clonotype. The V gene is TRBV7-8, the J gene TRBJ1-4; 9 bases are a match to TRBD1. The CDR3 sequence is 16 residues long. Germline V gene sequence: CDR1 SGHVS, CDR2 FQNEAQ. V lost 5 bases, J lost 7 bases, and 11 bases stayed unmatched. The CDR3 region is CASSLGTGRWGEKLFF. CDR3 DNA: TGTGCCAGCAGCCTAGGGACAGGGAGGTGGGGTGAAAAACTGTTTTTT.

The J gene is TRBJ2-2, the V gene TRBV5-1; 11 bases fit TRBD2. The V and J ends lost 2 bases and 0 bases, in that order; junction bases with no gene match: 3. CDR3 length: 17 amino acids. Per germline, CDR1 SGHRS and CDR2 YFSETQ. CDR3 coding DNA: TGCGCCAGCAGCTTTACTAGCGGGGGCGCGAACACCGGGGAGCTGTTTTTT. Translating gives CASSFTSGGANTGELFF.

This chain links TRBV20-1 with TRBJ1-4; D call uncertain. CDR1 is DFQATT, CDR2 SNEGSKA, per germline (reference sequence). V was trimmed by 4 bases and J by 8 bases, leaving 8 bases between them. The CDR3 has 11 residues. CDR3 sequence reads: CSAIRSEKLFF. The CDR3 DNA reads TGCAGTGCTATAAGGTCGGAAAAACTGTTTTTT.

As to this clonotype: A read error is likely, as this CDR3 ends without the conserved phenylalanine or tryptophan. The chain combines TRBV7-9 with TRBJ2-3; 8 nucleotides line up with TRBD2. CDR1 SEHNR and CDR2 FQNEAQ come from the germline V gene (reference sequence). CDR3 length: 16 amino acids. Losses at the gene ends were 6 bases for V and 2 bases for J; bases not matched to a gene: 10. In nucleotides, the CDR3 is TGTGCCAGCAGGTCTACTAGCGGCCTGCTCACAGATACGCAGTATTCT. Protein product: CASRSTSGLLTDTQYS.

The sample holds a few counts of this clonotype. V and J are TRBV7-2 and TRBJ1-2, with D unclear. V was cut by 2 bases and J by 6 bases, with 10 bases left in between. The CDR3 spans 13 residues. Germline CDR1 and CDR2: SGHTA and FQGNSA. The CDR3 nucleotides read TGTGCCAGCAGCTTAATAGAGAGGGATGGCTACACCTTC. Its protein product is CASSLIERDGYTF.

The CDR3 DNA is TGTGCCAGCAGTTTTCAGGGAAGGACTGAAGCTTTCTTT. It specifies CASSFQGRTEAFF. V is TRBV12-3 or TRBV12-4 and J is TRBJ1-1, with a weak D call TRBD1 (5 bases). V gave up 3 bases and J gave up 5 bases, with 10 bases separating them. This CDR3 has 13 amino acids.

The chain uses TRBV6-6 and TRBJ1-2, with TRBD1 as a possible D gene (6 bases). This CDR3 has 17 residues. Trimming stripped 3 bases from V and 4 bases from J, with 21 bases between. Per the germline V gene, CDR1 is MNHNY and CDR2 is SVGAGI (reference sequence). The CDR3 nucleotides are TGTGCCAGCAGTTATAGAGGAATTCGGGGGCCAGGCTATGGCTACACCTTC. It codes for CASSYRGIRGPGYGYTF.

In its sample, this clonotype was seen a few times. The chain employs TRBV11-3 and TRBJ2-1; D is uncertain. The CDR3 runs to 12 residues. Trimming left V 3 bases short and J 8 bases short, with 8 bases between. Germline V gene sequence: CDR1 SGHNT, CDR2 YENEEA. The CDR3 DNA reads TGTGCCAGCAGCTTGGGGATAGATGAGCAGTTCTTC. Its protein product is CASSLGIDEQFF. Full variable domain (remainder filled in from reference TRBV11-3 and TRBJ2-1): EAGVVQSPRYKIIEKKQPVAFWCNPISGHNTLYWYLQNLGQGPELLIRYENEEAVDDSQLPKDRFSAERLKGVDSTLKIQPAELGDSAVYLCASSLGIDEQFFGPGTRLTVL.

The V call is TRBV20-1, the J call TRBJ2-3; D perhaps matches TRBD2 (7 bases). The V end was cut by 8 bases, the J end by 1 base, with 16 bases between. CDR3 length equals 14 residues. CDR1 and CDR2 (germline): DFQATT, SNEGSKA (reference sequence). The DNA for the CDR3 is TGCAGTTGTATCCGGGGGGCCGGCACAGATACGCAGTATTTT. This encodes CSCIRGAGTDTQYF.

This clonotype was counted ten times or more. The chain employs TRBV29-1 and TRBJ2-1; TRBD2 agrees at 9 bases. The CDR3 covers 15 residues. The V gene end was trimmed by 2 bases and the J gene end by 2 bases; junction bases not matched to a gene: 4. In germline, CDR1 is SQVTM, CDR2 ANQGSEA. The CDR3 DNA sequence: TGCAGCGTTGAAAGTAGCGGGAGAACCTACAATGAGCAGTTCTTC. Amino acids: CSVESSGRTYNEQFF.

This clonotype was picked up a small number of times. The rearrangement uses TRBV20-1 and TRBJ2-3; TRBD2 aligns across 16 bases. Germline V CDR1 and CDR2: DFQATT, SNEGSKA (reference sequence). CDR3 length equals 17 residues. V was pared by 2 bases and J by 4 bases, with 6 bases of the junction left unmatched. CDR3 sequence: CSARPGTSGRGSDTQYF. The DNA for the CDR3 is TGCAGTGCTAGACCCGGGACTAGCGGGAGGGGATCAGATACGCAGTATTTT.

This clonotype was counted only a few times. V gene TRBV6-1 combines with J gene TRBJ2-5, with 8 bases matching TRBD2. The DNA end lines up better with TRBJ2-7; the J call may be wrong. This CDR3 has 15 residues. Germline CDR1 MNHNS, CDR2 SASEGT. The chain's CDR3 is CASSEPGGRTYEQYV. CDR3 nucleotides: TGTGCCAGCAGTGAACCGGGAGGGAGGACCTACGAGCAGTACGTC.